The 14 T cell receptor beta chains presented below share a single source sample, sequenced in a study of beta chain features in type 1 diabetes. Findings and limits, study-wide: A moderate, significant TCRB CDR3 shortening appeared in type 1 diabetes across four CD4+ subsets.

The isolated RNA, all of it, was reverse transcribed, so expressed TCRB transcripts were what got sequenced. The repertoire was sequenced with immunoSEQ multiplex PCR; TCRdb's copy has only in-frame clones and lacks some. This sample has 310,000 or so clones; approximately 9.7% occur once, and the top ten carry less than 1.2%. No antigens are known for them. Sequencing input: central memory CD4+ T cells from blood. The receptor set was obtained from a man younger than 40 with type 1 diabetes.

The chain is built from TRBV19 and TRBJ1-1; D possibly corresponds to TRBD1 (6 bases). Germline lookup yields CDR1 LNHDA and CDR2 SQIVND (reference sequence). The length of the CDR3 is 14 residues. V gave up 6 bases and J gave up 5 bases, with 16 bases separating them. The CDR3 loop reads CASRNSRGRTEAFF. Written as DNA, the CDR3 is TGTGCCAGTAGGAATTCCAGGGGACGGACTGAAGCTTTCTTT.

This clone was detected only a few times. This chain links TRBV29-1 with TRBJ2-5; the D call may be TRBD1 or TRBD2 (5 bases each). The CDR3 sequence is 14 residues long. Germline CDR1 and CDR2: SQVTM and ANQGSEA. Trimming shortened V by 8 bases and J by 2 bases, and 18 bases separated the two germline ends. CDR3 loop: CSIRDPLTQETQYF. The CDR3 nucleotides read TGCAGCATCCGGGACCCCCTTACTCAAGAGACCCAGTACTTC.

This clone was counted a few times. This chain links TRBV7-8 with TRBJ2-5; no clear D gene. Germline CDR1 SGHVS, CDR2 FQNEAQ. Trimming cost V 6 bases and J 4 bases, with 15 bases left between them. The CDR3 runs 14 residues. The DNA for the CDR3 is TGTGCCAGCAGTCCCGGCCTAATCGGAGAGACCCAGTACTTC. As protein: CASSPGLIGETQYF.

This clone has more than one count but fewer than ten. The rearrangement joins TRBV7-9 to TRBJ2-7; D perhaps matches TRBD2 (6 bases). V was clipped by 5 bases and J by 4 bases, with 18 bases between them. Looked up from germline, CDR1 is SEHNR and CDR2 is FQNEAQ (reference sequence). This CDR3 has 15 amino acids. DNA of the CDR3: TGTGCCAGCAGCCGGGGGACTCCTGGAAATTACGAGCAGTACTTC. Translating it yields CASSRGTPGNYEQYF.

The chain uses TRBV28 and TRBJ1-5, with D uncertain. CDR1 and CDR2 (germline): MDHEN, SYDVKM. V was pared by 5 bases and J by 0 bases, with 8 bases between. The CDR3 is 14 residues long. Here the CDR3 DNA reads TGTGCCAGCAGTCCCTTAATTAGCAATCAGCCCCAGCATTTT. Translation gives CASSPLISNQPQHF.

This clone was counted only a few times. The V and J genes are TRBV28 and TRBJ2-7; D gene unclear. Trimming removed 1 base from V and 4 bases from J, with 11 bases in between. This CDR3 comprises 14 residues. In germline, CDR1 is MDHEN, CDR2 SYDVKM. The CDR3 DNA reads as TGTGCCAGCAGTTTATCCTACAGCCAATACGAGCAGTACTTC. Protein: CASSLSYSQYEQYF.

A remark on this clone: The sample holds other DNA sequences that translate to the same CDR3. This CDR3 is CASSYSYGATDTQYF. CDR3 DNA: TGTGCCAGCAGTTACTCGTACGGTGCCACAGATACGCAGTATTTT. This sequence joins TRBV6-5 and TRBJ2-3; D gene ambiguous. This CDR3 has 15 amino acids. The germline V and J ends were trimmed by 0 bases and 2 bases, with 9 bases remaining between them. CDR1 is MNHEY and CDR2 is SVGAGI in the germline V gene.

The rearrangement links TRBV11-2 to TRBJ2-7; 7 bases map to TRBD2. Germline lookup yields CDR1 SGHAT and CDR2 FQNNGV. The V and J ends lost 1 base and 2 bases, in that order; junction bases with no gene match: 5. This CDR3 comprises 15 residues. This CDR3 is CASSLVTGRAYEQYF. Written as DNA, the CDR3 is TGTGCCAGCAGCTTAGTAACGGGGAGGGCCTACGAGCAGTACTTC.

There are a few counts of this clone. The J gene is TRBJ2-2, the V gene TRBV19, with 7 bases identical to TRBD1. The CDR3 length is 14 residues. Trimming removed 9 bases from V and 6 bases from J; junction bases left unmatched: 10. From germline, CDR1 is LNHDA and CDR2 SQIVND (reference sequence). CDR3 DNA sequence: TGTGCCAGCCGGTGGACAGGACGGGCCGGGGAGCTGTTTTTT. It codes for CASRWTGRAGELFF.

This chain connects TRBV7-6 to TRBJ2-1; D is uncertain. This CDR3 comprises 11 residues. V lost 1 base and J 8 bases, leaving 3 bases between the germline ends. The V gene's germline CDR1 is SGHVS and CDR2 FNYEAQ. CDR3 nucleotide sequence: TGTGCCAGCAGCTTAGGTGATGAGCAGTTCTTC. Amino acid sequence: CASSLGDEQFF.

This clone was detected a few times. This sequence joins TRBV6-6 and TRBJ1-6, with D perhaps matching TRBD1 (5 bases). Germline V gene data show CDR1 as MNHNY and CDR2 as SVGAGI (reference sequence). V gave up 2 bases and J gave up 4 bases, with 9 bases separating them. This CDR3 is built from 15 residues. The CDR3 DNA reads TGTGCCAGCAGTTACGAGGGGTCGTATAATTCACCCCTCCACTTT. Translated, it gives CASSYEGSYNSPLHF.

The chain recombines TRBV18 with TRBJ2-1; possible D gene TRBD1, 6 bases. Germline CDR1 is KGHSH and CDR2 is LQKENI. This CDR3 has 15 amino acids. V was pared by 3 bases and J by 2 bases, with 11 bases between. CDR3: CASSPDRNTYNEQFF. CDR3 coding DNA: TGTGCCAGCTCACCTGACAGGAATACCTACAATGAGCAGTTCTTC.

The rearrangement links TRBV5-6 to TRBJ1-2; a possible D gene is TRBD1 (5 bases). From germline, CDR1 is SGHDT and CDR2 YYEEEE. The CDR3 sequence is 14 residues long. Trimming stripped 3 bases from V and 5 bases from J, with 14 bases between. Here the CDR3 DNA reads TGTGCCAGCAGCTGGGGGAGGGAAAATTATGGCTACACCTTC. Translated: CASSWGRENYGYTF.

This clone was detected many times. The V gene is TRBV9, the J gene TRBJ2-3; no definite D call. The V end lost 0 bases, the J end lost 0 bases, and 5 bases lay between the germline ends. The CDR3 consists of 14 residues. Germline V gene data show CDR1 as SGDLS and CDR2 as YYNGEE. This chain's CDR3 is CASSVASSTDTQYF. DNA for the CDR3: TGTGCCAGCAGCGTAGCCTCTAGCACAGATACGCAGTATTTT.